This T cell receptor beta chain was found in a study of cytomegalovirus exposure and HLA in healthy donors (dated by TCRdb to 2017 to 2019). As for the study more broadly: According to a later analysis, one platform produced both the 110 or so validation repertoires and the roughly 660 repertoires of the first cohort. High-throughput TCR immunosequencing, statistical association of individual TCRs with disease status, and machine learning were combined to predict cytomegalovirus infection status. The study aimed to test whether cataloging public T cell receptors could reveal signatures of past pathogen exposure. Besides the first cohort of some 670 subjects, a separate validation cohort made up of 120 different subjects was used.

Library generation was performed with the immunoSEQ multiplex PCR assay. Concerning the study's data processing: A statistical classification framework was developed to diagnose cytomegalovirus status using the catalog of TCR beta chain sequences. TCRdb provides this immuneACCESS table in a form limited to in-frame rearrangements. Some clones are lacking; in checked studies, under half of them reflect an unresolved V gene, and why the rest are absent is not known. The D gene and trimming were derived from the DNA, and the V and J assignments and clone size from that table. The sample table lists about 160,000 clones, about 96% of them with a count of one. The leading ten clones occupy approximately 0.97% of the sample. Overall study outcomes, separate from this receptor: In the study, roughly 160 TCR beta chains were listed as associated with cytomegalovirus. In vitro tests confirmed that a few of the cytomegalovirus-associated TCR beta chains recognize cytomegalovirus antigens. Cytomegalovirus status was reported to be diagnosed by the classifier with high specificity and sensitivity in both the original and validation cohorts. Across donors, most TCR sequences were observed very rarely, whereas some public TCRs were present in many individuals. The authors suggested that the approach could potentially be generalized to other disease states and immunological phenotypes. All 120 repertoires were used to score co-occurrence in the validation cohort in a later analysis, because that analysis had no HLA typing for the cohort. In a later analysis, TCRs clustered in the first cohort were found to also tend to co-occur in the roughly 120 validation repertoires, with 94% of cluster scores above 0.

The donors were included in the validation cohort of over a hundred subjects, a group kept apart from the 666-subject first cohort. A note on this clone: Its antigen is not yet known. Base quality data are lacking; no much larger clone is found one base away.

The germline V gene gives CDR1 as MNHEY and CDR2 as SVGAGI. V loses 0 bases of germline sequence and J loses 8 bases, and the interval between the two ends is 10 bases. The CDR3 spans 14 residues, from the cysteine through the phenylalanine. The sequence is cut down to CDR3 DNA, 42 bases in frame from base 1. Sequenced sample: PBMCs. This sequence was found in a woman aged 18-30 years in good health and CMV-seronegative. Here the chain combines TRBV6-5 and TRBJ1-4; the D gene cannot be named for sure. The CDR3 region: CASSYSLFGEKLFF. The sequenced DNA is TGTGCCAGCAGTTACTCGTTGTTTGGCGAAAAACTGTTTTTT.